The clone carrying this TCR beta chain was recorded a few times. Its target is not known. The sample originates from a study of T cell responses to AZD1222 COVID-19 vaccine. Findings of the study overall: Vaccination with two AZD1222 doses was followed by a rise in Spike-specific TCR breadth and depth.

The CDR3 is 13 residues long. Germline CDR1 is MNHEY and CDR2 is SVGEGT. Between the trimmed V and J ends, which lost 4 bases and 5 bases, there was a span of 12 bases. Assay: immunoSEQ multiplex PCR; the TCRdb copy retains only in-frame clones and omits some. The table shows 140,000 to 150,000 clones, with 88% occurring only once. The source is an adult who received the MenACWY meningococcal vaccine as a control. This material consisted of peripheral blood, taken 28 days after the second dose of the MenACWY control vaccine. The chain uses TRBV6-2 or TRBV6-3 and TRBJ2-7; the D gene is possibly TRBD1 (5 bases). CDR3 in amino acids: CASSLAGRHEQYF. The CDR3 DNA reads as TGTGCCAGCAGTTTGGCAGGGCGCCACGAGCAGTACTTC.